This T cell receptor beta chain was sequenced during a study of cytomegalovirus exposure and HLA in healthy donors (dated by TCRdb to about 2017). Regarding the complete study: An earlier analysis of several hundred of the donors reported about 280 Gb of sequence data and around 110 million unique TCR beta sequences obtained from 180 million or so T cells. An early release that covered roughly 600 HLA-typed donors contained about 300 gigabases of sequencing data and tens of millions of unique TCR sequences. The genetic ancestry cluster associated with self-reported Caucasian donors included roughly 84% of the roughly 400 genotyped donors. The study was designed to test whether signatures of past pathogen exposure could be identified by cataloging public T cell receptors. The study profiled the T cell repertoires of around 700 subjects by immunosequencing and related them to cytomegalovirus serostatus. Besides the first cohort of 500 to 700 subjects, a separate validation cohort made up of 120 different subjects was used. To predict cytomegalovirus infection status, the study brought together high-throughput TCR immunosequencing, statistical association of individual TCRs with disease status, and machine learning. To study patterns of TCR occurrence, a later analysis re-analyzed previously published TCR beta repertoires from under 750 donors and added high-resolution HLA genotyping. Rather than drawing on any new phenotypic data, the later analysis identified candidate immune exposures from TCR beta sequences and the way those sequences occurred across donors. An earlier analysis of 587 of the donors used high-throughput TCR beta sequencing to judge whether each TCR beta V gene segment behaved as functional or pseudogenic. Donor age, sex, ethnicity and CMV serostatus were compiled together with the repertoire data. In a later genetic analysis, genome-wide SNP genotypes for about three fifths of the 666 donors were used, and that subset was treated as a discovery cohort. All discovery cohort repertoires had been generated on a single sequencing platform. Class I and class II HLA loci were covered by the typing at four-digit resolution. The number of donors typed differed by locus, with about 629-640 for A, B, C, DRB1 and DQB1, roughly 520 for DQA1, 606 for DPA1, and approximately 470 for DPB1. Several DR-DQ haplotypes were treated as single units for association and clustering because of strong linkage in the cohort. Among 350 to 400 genotyped donors of the cohort, an average of approximately 230,000 unique TCR beta nucleotide sequences were sequenced per donor, around 20% of them non-productive. Overall study outcomes, separate from this receptor: It was suggested by the authors that the approach could potentially be generalized to other disease states and immunological phenotypes. Some 16 rarely observed V segments, including chromosome 9 orphons, were excluded from the earlier analysis of about 600 of the donors because counts were too low. In a later analysis, most CMV-associated TCR beta chains were found to appear HLA-restricted, with HLA associations seemingly driven largely by CMV exposure. Some IMGT-functional V segments, including TRBV6-2 and TRBV6-3, could not be distinguished by the 87-base-pair reads and were therefore excluded. Strong co-occurrence of HLA alleles, especially DR and DQ, made assigning TCR associations to individual alleles difficult. An association between a missense DCLRE1C variant and V-gene and J-gene trimming of TCR beta chains was found in a later genetic analysis and replicated in an independent cohort. Correlated functional status among segregating V segments might be attributable to linkage disequilibrium, but an unknown experimental factor could not be ruled out. The study listed 150 to 200 TCR beta chains as associated with cytomegalovirus. The only immune exposure information available for the cohort was CMV serostatus. A group of highly shared sequence variants was considered likely to be a technical artifact of the sequencing pipeline. Compared with equally common non-associated chains, HLA-associated TCR beta chains in a later analysis were more clonally expanded and had lower generation probabilities. Cytomegalovirus status was reported to be diagnosed by the classifier with high specificity and sensitivity in both the original and validation cohorts. A further reported finding was that TCR beta sequences accurately predicted the HLA-A and HLA-B alleles for most subjects in the first cohort. A later genetic analysis reported fewer N-insertions in productive TCRs among donors in an Asian-associated ancestry cluster than the roughly 620-donor mean. Most TCR sequences were seen in very few donors, while some public TCRs were found in many individuals. HLA typing was unavailable for some donors at each locus, so association tests used only the typed subset. In an earlier analysis of some 540 of the donors, most TCR beta V segments appeared in productive rearrangements about 87% or about 30% of the time, broadly matching IMGT annotations. In a later analysis, some 17,000 TCR beta sequences were associated with specific HLA alleles at a false discovery rate of 0.05. Roughly uniform sequencing depth across donors was assumed in presence/absence analyses, although this assumption may not hold. A later analysis found that TCR association rates varied across HLA loci, with DRB1 alleles showing the most associated TCRs and HLA-C alleles the fewest. In vitro tests confirmed that a few of the cytomegalovirus-associated TCR beta chains recognize cytomegalovirus antigens. The cohort was sequenced for TCR beta chains only, and without alpha or paired-chain data the features that could be detected were limited. In a later analysis, several top co-occurrence clusters were reported to appear linked to parvovirus B19, influenza, CMV and Epstein-Barr virus.

In total, approximately 700 healthy bone marrow donors made up the cohort. At the time of sampling, all cohort members were nominally healthy, though unrecorded immune exposures were likely present. The donor was CMV seronegative and belonged to the group of 352 seronegative cohort members. A peripheral blood sample was provided by each donor, and peripheral blood mononuclear cells were used for TCR beta sequencing. Genomic DNA extraction from the blood cell samples was performed with the Qiagen DNeasy Blood Extraction Kit. Receptors were amplified or captured by the immunoSEQ multiplex PCR assay. A mixture of 60 forward primers for TCR Vbeta segments and 13 reverse primers for TCR Jbeta segments was used in the multiplex PCR. The CDR3 region of rearranged TCR beta genes was amplified from genomic DNA with a multiplex PCR assay. Amplified TCR beta libraries were sequenced as 87-base-pair reads on the Illumina HiSeq System. Regarding the original processing steps: A later analysis tallied tens of millions of unique TCR beta chains across the 666 repertoires, and around 12 million of those chains were shared by two or more donors. To remove PCR and sequencing errors, raw reads were error-corrected and collapsed into unique sequences using a nearest-neighbor algorithm that merged closely related sequences. CDR3 sequences were aligned to IMGT reference sequences to assign V, D and J gene segments. For a sequence to be retained, a match of at least six nucleotides to both a V gene segment and a J gene segment was required. A rearrangement was called productive if the CDR3 had no stop codons and remained in frame with V and J, and every other rearrangement was called non-productive. Following IMGT convention, CDR3 was defined as the stretch from the second conserved V-encoded cysteine up to the conserved J-encoded phenylalanine. The earlier analysis of around 640 of the donors excluded sequences that lacked an unambiguous match to a single V gene segment. In an earlier analysis of some 590 of the donors, V segments were called functional above 56.7% productive rearrangements and were called segregating when the between-donor standard deviation exceeded 5%. A statistical classification framework was built for diagnosing cytomegalovirus status from the catalog of TCR beta chain sequences. In a later analysis, TCR nucleotide sequences were compared against IMGT/GENE-DB human TR gene sequences so that V and J genes could be assigned. In a later analysis, CDR3 sequences and most-parsimonious VDJ recombination scenarios were assigned using the TCRdist pipeline. A later analysis defined each TCR beta chain by its CDR3 amino acid sequence plus V-gene family, and excluded reads lacking a unique V-gene family. In a later analysis, 450 to 600 highly shared, low-generation-probability nucleotide sequences were removed to address suspected cross-contamination and a sequencing artifact. In a later analysis, a clonal expansion index for each public chain was calculated from normalized within-repertoire ranks of inferred template counts. In a later analysis, generation probabilities were computed with a VDJ recombination model fitted to out-of-frame rearrangements, and the resulting probabilities were checked against IGoR. A later analysis scored TCR-TCR, TCR-HLA and TCR-CMV co-occurrence with hypergeometric tests, applying a repertoire-size bias correction to TCR pairs. In a later analysis, false discovery rates were estimated by permuting HLA or CMV assignments 20 times. In a later analysis, co-occurring TCRs were grouped with DBSCAN, and TCRdist sequence similarity was added when clustering was performed within HLA-allele-positive subsets. Co-occurrence clustering excluded repertoires with fewer than 30,000 or more than 120,000 public chains, plus five with anomalous nucleotide sharing. The immuneACCESS repertoire file appears here via TCRdb, limited to in-frame rearrangements. These files lack a portion of the clones; in checked studies, under half of the deficit traces to unresolved V genes, and the cause of the others is not known. Clone size and the V and J calls come from that table; the DNA yielded D and trimming. The table for this sample lists about 190,000 clones; 75% to 85% of them were counted only once. The ten largest clones capture around 1.4% of the sample.

As regards this clone: Its antigen specificity is not known. No much larger clone exists at a distance of one base, and base qualities are not known.

The junction shows trimming of 3 bases on V and 2 bases on J, plus 11 bases between the germline ends. Counted from cysteine to phenylalanine, this CDR3 has 14 amino acids. Left in the record is the CDR3 DNA by itself, 42 bases read in frame from the first base. CDR1 SGHRS and CDR2 YFSETQ were looked up in the germline V gene. This TCR derives from a woman aged 45-65 years in good health and CMV-seronegative. Here the chain combines TRBV5-1 and TRBJ1-2; the D gene assignment is ambiguous. Specimen: PBMCs. The DNA sequence is given as TGCGCCAGCAGCTCCGCGGGCGGGAACTATGGCTACACCTTC. It specifies CASSSAGGNYGYTF.